Listed here are 13 T cell receptor beta chains from one sample, sequenced in a study of cytomegalovirus exposure and HLA in healthy donors. Sequenced by immunoSEQ multiplex PCR; TCRdb stores in-frame clones only, minus some. The sample includes 200,000 to 250,000 clones, over 80% of them seen just once. The sequencing input was PBMCs. These receptors were collected from a woman between 25 and 40 years old in good health and CMV-seropositive.

This chain links TRBV5-6 with TRBJ2-7; 9 bases line up with TRBD1. J was trimmed by 2 bases and V by 1 base; bases with no gene match: 7. Per the germline V gene, CDR1 is SGHDT and CDR2 is YYEEEE. The CDR3 extends over 16 amino acids. CDR3 in DNA: TGTGCCAGCAGCTTGTACCGGGACAGGGTCACCTACGAGCAGTACTTC. Encoded protein: CASSLYRDRVTYEQYF.

The chain employs TRBV30 and TRBJ1-2; D not certain. Trimming stripped 3 bases from V and 6 bases from J, with 17 bases between. CDR1 GTSNPN and CDR2 SVGIG come from the germline V gene (reference sequence). CDR3 length: 14 amino acids. For the CDR3, the DNA is TGTGCCTGGAGCGGTCGCGGGGAGTGGCATGGCTACACCTTC. This encodes CAWSGRGEWHGYTF.

This clone was seen more than once but under ten times. The chain has TRBV19 and TRBJ1-2; 7 nucleotides align to TRBD1. V gave up 0 bases and J gave up 8 bases; unmatched junction bases: 6. This CDR3 contains 14 residues. Germline V gene lookup returns CDR1 LNHDA and CDR2 SQIVND (reference sequence). This CDR3 reads CASSIDTGVEGYTF. DNA for the CDR3: TGTGCCAGTAGTATAGACACAGGGGTCGAGGGCTACACCTTC. The full variable domain, with the rest looked up from reference TRBV19 and TRBJ1-2, is DGGITQSPKYLFRKEGQNVTLSCEQNLNHDAMYWYRQDPGQGLRLIYYSQIVNDFQKGDIAEGYSVSREKKESFPLTVTSAQKNPTAFYLCASSIDTGVEGYTFGSGTRLTVV.

For this clone: At one end, the junction sequence differs from germline, possibly due to a read error. The chain links TRBV5-6 to TRBJ2-5, with TRBD1 identical over 10 bases. This CDR3 is 15 amino acids long. Looked up from germline, CDR1 is SGHDT and CDR2 is YYEEEE. This CDR3 reads CASSDRRDRGLGSDF. CDR3 DNA: TGTGCCAGCAGCGATCGCCGGGACAGGGGTCTGGGCTCCGACTTC.

The V call is TRBV30, the J call TRBJ2-5, with D perhaps TRBD1 (6 bases). In germline, CDR1 is GTSNPN, CDR2 SVGIG (reference sequence). The CDR3 runs to 12 residues. Deletions cut 7 bases from V and 9 bases from J, with 18 bases between. Written as DNA, the CDR3 is TGTGCCTATAAGGAAGGGGGTCTGGCCCAGTACTTC. Translating it yields CAYKEGGLAQYF. The full variable domain, its missing parts supplied by reference TRBV30 and TRBJ2-5, is SQTIHQWPATLVQPVGSPLSLECTVEGTSNPNLYWYRQAAGRGLQLLFYSVGIGQISSEVPQNLSASRPQDRQFILSSKKLLLSDSGFYLCAYKEGGLAQYFGPGTRLLVL.

Only one count was recorded for this clone. The genes are TRBV27 and TRBJ2-7; D is perhaps TRBD2 (6 bases). The V and J ends lost 7 bases and 2 bases respectively, with 21 bases between them. From germline, CDR1 is MNHEY and CDR2 SMNVEV (reference sequence). This CDR3 has 16 residues. CDR3 DNA: TGTGCCAGCACACCTGCAGCGTTTCGGACTACCTACGAGCAGTACTTC. Amino acid sequence: CASTPAAFRTTYEQYF.

The sample holds many counts of this clone. J is TRBJ1-2 and V is TRBV6-1, with D unclear. The length of the CDR3 is 16 residues. Trimming removed 0 bases from V and 6 bases from J, with 17 bases in between. Germline V CDR1 and CDR2: MNHNS, SASEGT. The CDR3 nucleotides are TGTGCCAGCAGTGAAGCGATTAGACAAAAGGGCGATGGCTACACCTTC. Protein: CASSEAIRQKGDGYTF.

The chain combines TRBV9 with TRBJ1-2; D is unclear. CDR1 and CDR2 (germline): SGDLS, YYNGEE. V lost 3 bases, J lost 4 bases, and 7 bases lay in between. The CDR3 is 12 amino acids. DNA for the CDR3: TGTGCCAGCAGCGCCTGGGGCTATGGCTACACCTTC. It specifies CASSAWGYGYTF.

The chain recombines TRBV9 with TRBJ2-2, with TRBD1 identical over 7 bases. The CDR3 covers 15 residues. V shed 3 bases, J shed 3 bases, and the junction held 5 bases outside the gene matches. Germline V CDR1 and CDR2: SGDLS, YYNGEE. The CDR3 region is CASSGGGADTGELFF. CDR3 bases: TGTGCCAGCAGCGGAGGGGGCGCGGACACCGGGGAGCTGTTTTTT.

This chain connects TRBV7-9 to TRBJ1-2; 8 nucleotides match TRBD1. In germline, CDR1 is SEHNR, CDR2 FQNEAQ (reference sequence). CDR3 length: 15 amino acids. J was trimmed by 8 bases and V by 5 bases; bases with no gene match: 13. Here the CDR3 DNA reads TGTGCCAGCAGCCCGGGACAGGCCCTCAGAGGGGGCTACACCTTC. Translated: CASSPGQALRGGYTF.

In its sample, this clone was seen once. The rearrangement links TRBV29-1 to TRBJ1-2; 7 bases line up with TRBD1. CDR1 and CDR2 (germline): SQVTM, ANQGSEA. V dropped 4 bases and J dropped 4; count of bases not matched to a gene: 3. The CDR3 extends over 12 amino acids. The DNA of the CDR3 is TGCAGCGTTGGACAGGGAATCTATGGCTACACCTTC. This sequence encodes CSVGQGIYGYTF.

This clone appeared once. The rearrangement joins TRBV7-9 to TRBJ2-6, with 14 bases aligning to TRBD2. The V gene end was trimmed by 3 bases and the J gene end by 0 bases; junction bases not matched to a gene: 4. The CDR3 consists of 19 residues. CDR1 and CDR2 from the germline V gene are SEHNR and FQNEAQ (reference sequence). The DNA for the CDR3 is TGTGCCAGCAGCTTGACGACTAGCGGGAGGGCCTCTGGGGCCAACGTCCTGACTTTC. It codes for CASSLTTSGRASGANVLTF. The variable domain in full, with the rest retrieved from reference TRBV7-9 and TRBJ2-6, is DTGVSQNPRHKITKRGQNVTFRCDPISEHNRLYWYRQTLGQGPEFLTYFQNEAQLEKSRLLSDRFSAERPKGSFSTLEIQRTEQGDSAMYLCASSLTTSGRASGANVLTFGAGSRLTVL.

The chain links TRBV6-1 to TRBJ1-5, with a tentative D call TRBD1 (6 bases). Between the trimmed V and J ends, which lost 7 bases and 2 bases, there was a span of 12 bases. The CDR3 has 14 amino acids. Germline loops: CDR1 MNHNS, CDR2 SASEGT. The CDR3 is CASKGGWGNQPQHF. Here the CDR3 DNA reads TGTGCCAGCAAGGGGGGTTGGGGCAATCAGCCCCAGCATTTT.